This T cell receptor (beta chain) was recovered during a study of T-cell memory formation after mild COVID-19. This clonotype came up a few times. Per the germline V gene, CDR1 is MNHEY and CDR2 is SVGAGI. This CDR3 has 14 residues. Trimming shortened V by 0 bases and J by 5 bases, and 10 bases separated the two germline ends. Using its own MiXCR run on the 5' RACE reads, TCRdb lists one record per CDR3 protein. The repertoire holds 350,000 to 500,000 distinct CDR3 sequences, more than 15% seen once, with about 22% in the top ten. The chain is built from TRBV6-5 and TRBJ1-1; the D gene is possibly TRBD1 (5 bases). Sequencing was carried out using PBMCs or a T cell subset sorted from them (not recorded which). The clonotype was recovered from a young man who had mild COVID-19 (a few samples of this study predate the infection). Cell type and time point are not known. The CDR3 nucleotides are TGTGCCAGCAGTTACTCGAGGGGAGGGACTGAAGCTTTCTTT. This encodes CASSYSRGGTEAFF.